The 14 T cell receptor beta chains given below trace back to one sample, sequenced in a study of T cell repertoires in cytomegalovirus infection. These receptors are not linked to any known antigen. One entry per CDR3 protein, called by TCRdb with MiXCR from the reads. This table has some 920,000 distinct CDR3 sequences, about 33% appearing once. The sample was cultured CD8+ T cells from PBMCs, taken from culture after CMV antigen stimulation. The source is a human donor in good health (CMV status not recorded). Some clones in this sample may be carry-over from other donors' samples.

This clonotype was found a few times. The chain joins TRBV29-1 to TRBJ1-2, with D hard to call. The CDR3 is made up of 10 amino acids. V was pared by 1 base and J by 7 bases, with 4 bases between. Germline loops: CDR1 SQVTM, CDR2 ANQGSEA. As DNA, the CDR3 is TGCAGCGTTGAAGGGGCTGGCTACACCTTC. Protein product: CSVEGAGYTF.

This clonotype was counted a few times. V gene TRBV10-3 combines with J gene TRBJ1-2; TRBD1 matches 7 bases. V lost 8 bases, J lost 1 base, and 7 bases stayed unmatched. CDR1 ENHRY and CDR2 SYGVKD come from the germline V gene. The CDR3 extends over 14 amino acids. CDR3 in DNA: TGTGCCATCGGATTTGGGACAGTTAACTATGGCTACACCTTC. Its protein is CAIGFGTVNYGYTF.

The chain recombines TRBV20-1 with TRBJ2-3; D remains unclear. Germline-derived CDR1 and CDR2 are DFQATT and SNEGSKA (reference sequence). V was pared by 0 bases and J by 0 bases, with 10 bases between. The CDR3 covers 15 residues. The CDR3 is CSARDGPGSTDTQYF. Here the CDR3 DNA reads TGCAGTGCTAGAGATGGTCCAGGTAGCACAGATACGCAGTATTTT.

In regard to this clonotype: This may stem from a read error, because a much larger clone lies one nucleotide away. The J gene is TRBJ2-7, the V gene TRBV6-5; 7 bases align to TRBD2. CDR3 length: 13 residues. Germline CDR1 is MNHEY and CDR2 is SVGAGI. This CDR3 is CAGSPGLDPEQYF. Written as DNA, the CDR3 is TGTGCCGGCAGCCCTGGACTAGACCCCGAGCAGTACTTC.

The chain combines TRBV15 with TRBJ2-2; D call uncertain. V lost 1 base and J 3 bases, leaving 6 bases between the germline ends. CDR1 and CDR2 (germline): LNHNV, YYDKDF (reference sequence). The CDR3 has 14 amino acids. The CDR3 DNA follows: TGTGCCACCAGCAGAGCCCCAGACACCGGGGAGCTGTTTTTT. Its translation is CATSRAPDTGELFF. The whole variable domain, remainder taken from reference TRBV15 and TRBJ2-2, is DAMVIQNPRYQVTQFGKPVTLSCSQTLNHNVMYWYQQKSSQAPKLLFHYYDKDFNNEADTPDNFQSRRPNTSFCFLDIRSPGLGDTAMYLCATSRAPDTGELFFGEGSRLTVL.

CDR3 region: CASSLPIPGGYEQFF. CDR3 nucleotides: TGTGCCAGCAGTTTACCCATCCCGGGGGGCTATGAGCAGTTCTTC. The genes are TRBV27 and TRBJ2-1; maybe TRBD2 (7 bases). The germline CDR1 and CDR2 sequences are MNHEY and SMNVEV (reference sequence). The CDR3 is made up of 15 amino acids. V was shortened by 2 bases and J by 8 bases, with 16 bases between the two germline ends.

This clonotype was found a few times. This chain uses TRBV4-1 with TRBJ2-7; the match to TRBD2 covers 10 bases. CDR1 is MGHRA and CDR2 is YSYEKL in the germline V gene. V lost 0 bases, J lost 0 bases, and 8 bases stayed unmatched. This CDR3 region has 18 residues. The CDR3 DNA sequence: TGCGCCAGCAGCCAAGATAATGAACTAGCGGGGACCTCCTACGAGCAGTACTTC. Its protein is CASSQDNELAGTSYEQYF.

V usage is TRBV6-5 and J usage is TRBJ1-6; D not certain. The CDR3 totals 15 residues. Trimming took 0 bases from V and 13 from J, leaving 16 bases between them. Germline assignment: CDR1 MNHEY and CDR2 SVGAGI. CDR3 coding DNA: TGTGCCAGCAGTTACTCGGGATCTCCAATGGAGCCCCTCCACTTT. The encoded protein is CASSYSGSPMEPLHF.

The V gene is TRBV6-1, the J gene TRBJ1-5; D gene unclear. Germline V lookup: CDR1 MNHNS, CDR2 SASEGT. The CDR3 is 14 residues long. Between the trimmed V and J ends, which lost 7 bases and 0 bases, there was a span of 10 bases. The CDR3 is CASIKKSSNQPQHF. DNA of the CDR3: TGTGCCAGCATTAAAAAGAGTAGCAATCAGCCCCAGCATTTT.

This clonotype showed up just a few times. The J gene is TRBJ1-1, the V gene TRBV12-3 or TRBV12-4; D not certain. This CDR3 is 14 amino acids long. Trimming shortened V by 6 bases and J by 5 bases, and 16 bases separated the two germline ends. Here the CDR3 DNA reads TGTGCCAGCAGCGACCCGGGGTCAGGTACTGAAGCTTTCTTT. Amino acids: CASSDPGSGTEAFF.

The V gene is TRBV6-6, the J gene TRBJ2-7; 7 bases agree with TRBD2. CDR3 length equals 16 residues. Germline V lookup: CDR1 MNHNY, CDR2 SVGAGI (reference sequence). V dropped 0 bases and J dropped 4; count of bases not matched to a gene: 9. CDR3 nucleotides: TGTGCCAGCAGTTACTCGATTGACGGGGGGACGTACGAGCAGTACTTC. Translated: CASSYSIDGGTYEQYF.

The rearrangement joins TRBV27 to TRBJ2-1; D is undetermined. CDR1 and CDR2 from the germline V gene are MNHEY and SMNVEV (reference sequence). This CDR3 contains 13 residues. Trimming stripped 8 bases from V and 5 bases from J, with 13 bases between. In DNA form, the CDR3 reads TGTGCCAGCGGGTGGGTCATAGACAATGAGCAGTTCTTC. It codes for CASGWVIDNEQFF.

This clonotype was found once. The genes are TRBV29-1 and TRBJ2-1; the D call may be TRBD1 or TRBD2 (5 bases each). CDR1 is SQVTM, CDR2 ANQGSEA, per germline. V lost 6 bases, J lost 7 bases, and 16 bases lay in between. This CDR3 region has 13 residues. CDR3 protein: CSVHGTLRNEQFF. Here the CDR3 DNA reads TGCAGCGTCCACGGGACCCTCAGGAATGAGCAGTTCTTC.

This clonotype was seen a few times. The genes are TRBV5-6 and TRBJ1-2, with 7 positions matching TRBD1. The CDR3 runs 14 residues. CDR1 is SGHDT, CDR2 YYEEEE, per germline. Trimming took 3 bases from V and 5 from J; bases not matched to a gene: 7. In DNA, the CDR3 is TGTGCCAGCAGCTGGTGGGACAGAGATTATGGCTACACCTTC. This sequence encodes CASSWWDRDYGYTF.